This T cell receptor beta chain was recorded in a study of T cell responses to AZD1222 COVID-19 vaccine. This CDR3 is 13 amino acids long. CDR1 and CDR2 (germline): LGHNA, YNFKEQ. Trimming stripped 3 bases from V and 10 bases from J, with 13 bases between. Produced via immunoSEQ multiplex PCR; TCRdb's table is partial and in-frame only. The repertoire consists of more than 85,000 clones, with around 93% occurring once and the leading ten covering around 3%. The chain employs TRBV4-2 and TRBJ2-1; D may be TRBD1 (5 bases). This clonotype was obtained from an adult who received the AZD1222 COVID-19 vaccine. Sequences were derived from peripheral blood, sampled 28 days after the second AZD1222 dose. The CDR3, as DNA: TGTGCCAGCAGCCAGGGGCCGGCACGAGAGCAGTTCTTC. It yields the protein CASSQGPAREQFF.